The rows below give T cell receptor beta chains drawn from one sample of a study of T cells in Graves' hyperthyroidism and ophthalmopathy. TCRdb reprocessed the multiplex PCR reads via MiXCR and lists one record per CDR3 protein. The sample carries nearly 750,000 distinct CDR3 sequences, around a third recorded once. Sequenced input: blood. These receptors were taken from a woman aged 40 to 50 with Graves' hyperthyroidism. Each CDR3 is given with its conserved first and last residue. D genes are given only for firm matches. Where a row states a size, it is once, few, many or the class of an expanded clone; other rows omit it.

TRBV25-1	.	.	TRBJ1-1	TGTGCCAGCGGGAGTACCGGGACAAGAGGACGAACTGAAGCTTTCTTT	CASGSTGTRGRTEAFF
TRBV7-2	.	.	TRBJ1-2	TGTGCCAGCAGCTCATCCCGGGGCTACACCTTC	CASSSSRGYTF
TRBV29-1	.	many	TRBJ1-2	TGCAGCGTTGAAGACTCGATCGGGGCTAACTATGGCTACACCTTC	CSVEDSIGANYGYTF
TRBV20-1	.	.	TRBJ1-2	TGCAGTGCTAGAGAACAGGAGAACTATGGCTACACCTTC	CSAREQENYGYTF
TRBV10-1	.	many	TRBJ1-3	TGCGCCAGCAGCCAAGGACAAACCTCTGGAAACACCATATATTTT	CASSQGQTSGNTIYF
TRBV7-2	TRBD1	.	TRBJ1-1	TGTGCCAGCAGCTTTACGACAGGGGGCTCTGGAAACACTGAAGCTTTCTTT	CASSFTTGGSGNTEAFF
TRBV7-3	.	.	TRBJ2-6	TGTGCCAGCCGAGGACAGATTTCTGGGGCCAACGTCCTGACTTTC	CASRGQISGANVLTF
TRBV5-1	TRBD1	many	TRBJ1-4	TGCGCCAGCAGCCAGCCCGGGACAGGGATCGAAAAACTGTTTTTT	CASSQPGTGIEKLFF
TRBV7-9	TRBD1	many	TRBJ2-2	TGTGCCAGCAGCCGACAGGGAAACACCGGGGAGCTGTTTTTT	CASSRQGNTGELFF
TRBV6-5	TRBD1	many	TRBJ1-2	TGTGCCAGCACCTACGACAGGGAGGGAGGCTACACCTTC	CASTYDREGGYTF
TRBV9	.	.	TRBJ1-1	TGTGCCCCGCGGGCGAACACTGAAGCTTTCTTT	CAPRANTEAFF
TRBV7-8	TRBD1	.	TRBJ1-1	TGTGCCAGCAGCGCTGACAGGGGTGAGGCTGAAGCTTTCTTT	CASSADRGEAEAFF